This T cell receptor beta chain was observed in a study of blood T cell repertoires in COVID-19. Study details: The origin of the acute and convalescent COVID-19 samples was the United States, Italy and Spain. Sources were T cells, B-cell-depleted T cells, or PBMCs; the material itself was cDNA or gDNA.

The germline V gene has CDR1 SGHTA and CDR2 FQGNSA. Unmatched junction bases numbered 7, after V lost 3 bases and J lost 5 bases. The CDR3 extends over 15 amino acids. Patients in Seattle were enrolled during active infection, then followed longitudinally. In the original analysis: Estimation of nucleated cell counts relied on the amplification of reference gene primers. Profiling relied on immunoSEQ multiplex PCR, and the TCRdb table lists in-frame clones only, not all of them. V and J calls plus clone size are reproduced from that table; the DNA served to infer D and trimming. The data show around 300,000 clones, around 88% seen once.

The sample was peripheral blood. The chain carries TRBV7-2 and TRBJ2-5, with 9 bases that match TRBD1. This clonotype originated in a woman in her thirties with COVID-19, enrolled during active disease. CDR3 protein: CASSLNRGREETQYF. The CDR3 region has the DNA TGTGCCAGCAGCTTGAACAGGGGGCGGGAGGAGACCCAGTACTTC. Full variable domain (missing parts from reference TRBV7-2 and TRBJ2-5): GAGVSQSPSNKVTEKGKDVELRCDPISGHTALYWYRQSLGQGLEFLIYFQGNSAPDKSGLPSDRFSAERTGGSVSTLTIQRTQQEDSAVYLCASSLNRGREETQYFGPGTRLLVL.